One sample yielded the 28 T cell receptor beta chains listed below, sequenced in a study of shared clonotypes between healthy human individuals. The table came from immunoSEQ multiplex PCR; TCRdb's copy has only in-frame clones and leaves some out. The sample lists 2.5 million or so clones, approximately 94% occurring once. The sample consisted of naive CD4+ T cells sorted from blood. The subset denotes: CD45RA+ positively selected. All receptors derive from a man aged 18 to 30 in good health.

The rearrangement joins TRBV6-1 to TRBJ2-7, with a weak D call TRBD1 (5 bases). Germline V gene data show CDR1 as MNHNS and CDR2 as SASEGT. Between the trimmed V and J ends, which lost 2 bases and 2 bases, there was a span of 13 bases. The CDR3 loop spans 15 amino acids. The CDR3, as DNA: TGTGCCAGCAGTGAACCCGGCAGGGTCGCCTACGAGCAGTACTTC. It encodes CASSEPGRVAYEQYF.

A word on this clone: The sample contains more than one DNA sequence encoding this CDR3. The CDR3 reads CASSRPGQGTYEQYF. CDR3 sequence (DNA): TGTGCCAGCAGCCGTCCGGGACAGGGGACCTACGAGCAGTACTTC. The genes are TRBV11-1 and TRBJ2-7; 10 bases map to TRBD1. V gave up 5 bases and J gave up 2 bases; unmatched junction bases: 6. CDR1 is SGHAT, CDR2 FQDESV, per germline (reference sequence). The length of the CDR3 is 15 residues.

Comment on this clone: Distinct nucleotide sequences in the sample also encode this CDR3. The chain couples TRBV18 to TRBJ1-2; a weak D match, TRBD1 (5 bases). CDR3 length equals 13 residues. V was shortened by 0 bases and J by 4 bases, with 6 bases between the two germline ends. Germline loops: CDR1 KGHSH, CDR2 LQKENI. The DNA of the CDR3 is TGTGCCAGCTCACCACCGGGGGGCTATGGCTACACCTTC. This gives the protein CASSPPGGYGYTF.

The chain joins TRBV18 to TRBJ2-5, with D perhaps matching TRBD1 (6 bases). The CDR3 runs to 15 residues. V was cut by 5 bases and J by 0 bases, with 13 bases left in between. From germline, CDR1 is KGHSH and CDR2 LQKENI. Here the CDR3 reads CASSGGHLYQETQYF. CDR3 bases: TGTGCCAGCTCAGGGGGACACCTGTACCAAGAGACCCAGTACTTC. The whole variable domain, remainder taken from reference TRBV18 and TRBJ2-5, is NAGVMQNPRHLVRRRGQEARLRCSPMKGHSHVYWYRQLPEEGLKFMVYLQKENIIDESGMPKERFSAEFPKEGPSILRIQQVVRGDSAAYFCASSGGHLYQETQYFGPGTRLLVL.

This chain uses TRBV7-3 with TRBJ1-6; D is perhaps TRBD1 (5 bases). The V and J ends lost 4 bases and 10 bases respectively, with 17 bases between them. CDR3 length: 15 amino acids. Germline values: CDR1 SGHTA, CDR2 FQGTGA. The chain's CDR3 is CASSSRGEGRSPLHF. CDR3 coding DNA: TGTGCCAGCAGCTCAAGAGGGGAGGGTCGATCACCCCTCCACTTT.

The genes are TRBV5-4 and TRBJ1-2; 8 bases are shared with TRBD1. Looked up from germline, CDR1 is SGHNT and CDR2 is YYREEE (reference sequence). The CDR3 is 15 residues long. Losses at the gene ends were 1 base for V and 3 bases for J; bases not matched to a gene: 5. The chain's CDR3 is CASSLRDRTYYGYTF. CDR3 bases: TGTGCCAGCAGCTTGCGGGACAGGACGTACTATGGCTACACCTTC.

The chain couples TRBV2 to TRBJ2-3; D is possibly TRBD2 (7 bases). V was trimmed by 4 bases and J by 1 base, leaving 9 bases between them. Germline CDR1 is SNHLY and CDR2 is FYNNEI. CDR3 length equals 14 residues. CDR3 DNA sequence: TGTGCCAGCAGTGGGCGGGGGCGCACAGATACGCAGTATTTT. Encoded protein: CASSGRGRTDTQYF.

This chain connects TRBV30 to TRBJ2-1; a possible D gene is TRBD1 (5 bases). Trimming removed 4 bases from V and 7 bases from J, with 14 bases in between. The CDR3 covers 13 residues. CDR1 and CDR2 (germline): GTSNPN, SVGIG (reference sequence). The CDR3 here is CAWTSTGSNEQFF. CDR3 nucleotides: TGTGCCTGGACGTCCACAGGCTCTAATGAGCAGTTCTTC.

V gene TRBV6-1 combines with J gene TRBJ2-7; TRBD2 matches at 7 bases. The germline gives CDR1 MNHNS, CDR2 SASEGT. J was trimmed by 0 bases and V by 6 bases; bases with no gene match: 5. This CDR3 has 14 residues. The CDR3 here is CASRREEGSYEQYF. The CDR3 DNA is TGTGCCAGCAGACGGGAGGAGGGCTCCTACGAGCAGTACTTC.

V gene TRBV10-3 combines with J gene TRBJ1-1, with a weak D call TRBD1 (5 bases). CDR3 length: 12 amino acids. V lost 6 bases, J lost 7 bases, and 12 bases lay in between. The germline CDR1 and CDR2 sequences are ENHRY and SYGVKD. CDR3 amino acids: CAIRPDSNEAFF. In nucleotides, the CDR3 is TGTGCCATCAGGCCCGACAGTAATGAAGCTTTCTTT.

The chain uses TRBV4-1 and TRBJ1-3; D uncertain. This CDR3 is built from 16 residues. Trimming took 1 base from V and 2 from J, leaving 12 bases between them. Germline CDR1 MGHRA, CDR2 YSYEKL. CDR3: CASSQVIGVPGNTIYF. The CDR3 coding sequence is TGCGCCAGCAGCCAAGTGATTGGGGTCCCTGGAAACACCATATATTTT.

Note on this clone: The same CDR3 is also encoded by other DNA sequences in this sample. This chain connects TRBV7-2 to TRBJ2-5; weak D call: TRBD2 (6 bases). V lost 5 bases and J 4 bases, leaving 11 bases between the germline ends. The CDR3 contains 13 residues. The germline V gene encodes CDR1 SGHTA and CDR2 FQGNSA. In DNA form, the CDR3 reads TGTGCCAGCAGCCTGGGACTGCGAGAGACCCAGTACTTC. This gives the protein CASSLGLRETQYF.

V is TRBV5-4 and J is TRBJ2-3; D gene ambiguous. This CDR3 contains 13 residues. Per germline, CDR1 SGHNT and CDR2 YYREEE (reference sequence). Trimming took 1 base from V and 2 from J, leaving 5 bases between them. Here the CDR3 reads CASSLWTTDTQYF. CDR3 nucleotide sequence: TGTGCCAGCAGCTTGTGGACCACAGATACGCAGTATTTT.

V is TRBV7-2 and J is TRBJ1-2; TRBD1 is a possible D gene (5 bases). Germline V CDR1 and CDR2: SGHTA, FQGNSA. This CDR3 spans 14 amino acids. V lost 0 bases and J 3 bases, leaving 8 bases between the germline ends. CDR3 sequence reads: CASSLARADYGYTF. The CDR3 bases are TGTGCCAGCAGCTTAGCCAGGGCTGACTATGGCTACACCTTC.

For the CDR3, the DNA is TGCGCCAGCAGCTTGGGTGGGAGTCTGGATTCACCCCTCCACTTT. Translating it yields CASSLGGSLDSPLHF. The chain uses TRBV5-1 and TRBJ1-6, with D hard to call. Trimming removed 0 bases at V and 8 bases at J, with 12 bases between. CDR3 length: 15 residues. Germline CDR1 reads SGHRS; CDR2 reads YFSETQ.

This chain links TRBV5-1 with TRBJ1-1, with D perhaps TRBD1 (5 bases). The V and J ends lost 3 bases and 6 bases respectively, with 12 bases between them. This CDR3 is 13 amino acids long. Germline values: CDR1 SGHRS, CDR2 YFSETQ. CDR3 DNA: TGCGCCAGCAGCTCCGGGGGGATCGCTGAAGCTTTCTTT. It encodes CASSSGGIAEAFF.

The chain is built from TRBV2 and TRBJ2-3, with D possibly matching TRBD2 (5 bases). Germline CDR1 reads SNHLY; CDR2 reads FYNNEI. V was shortened by 7 bases and J by 2 bases, with 13 bases between the two germline ends. This CDR3 is 14 amino acids long. CDR3 protein: CASTFGISTDTQYF. The CDR3 DNA reads as TGTGCCAGCACCTTCGGGATTTCCACAGATACGCAGTATTTT.

In this sample, this clone turned up once. This chain links TRBV10-3 with TRBJ2-3; TRBD2 matches at 11 bases. This CDR3 contains 15 residues. J gave up 6 bases and V 0 bases, and 2 bases lay outside the gene matches. CDR1 is ENHRY and CDR2 is SYGVKD in the germline V gene. CDR3 DNA: TGTGCCATCAGTGAGTCCCCTAGCGGGAGGGATACGCAGTATTTT. Residues: CAISESPSGRDTQYF.

The chain links TRBV7-2 to TRBJ2-1; 12 bases fit TRBD2. Trimming at V came to 6 bases and at J to 12 bases, leaving 15 bases not matched to a gene. The CDR3 is 16 residues long. CDR1 is SGHTA, CDR2 FQGNSA, per germline. Here the CDR3 reads CASSTQTSGGSVVQFF. The DNA for the CDR3 is TGTGCCAGCAGTACCCAGACTAGCGGGGGCTCTGTGGTGCAGTTCTTC.

The chain carries TRBV6-6 and TRBJ2-7; TRBD1 matches at 7 bases. Germline-derived CDR1 and CDR2 are MNHNY and SVGAGI (reference sequence). CDR3 length equals 15 residues. The ends lost 2 bases at V and 0 bases at J; junction bases unmatched: 4. The CDR3 sequence is CASSYGQVGSYEQYF. Here the CDR3 DNA reads TGTGCCAGCAGTTACGGACAGGTCGGCTCCTACGAGCAGTACTTC.

The sample holds one count of this clone. The chain has TRBV30 and TRBJ1-5; no clear D. Looked up from germline, CDR1 is GTSNPN and CDR2 is SVGIG (reference sequence). This CDR3 contains 12 residues. V lost 1 base, J lost 7 bases, and 8 bases lay in between. CDR3 DNA sequence: TGTGCCTGGAGTGCGGGCGGCCAGCCCCAGCATTTT. Translation gives CAWSAGGQPQHF.

For this clone: Other nucleotide sequences from this sample produce the same CDR3. The J gene is TRBJ2-5, the V gene TRBV2; TRBD2 matches 11 bases. Germline CDR1 SNHLY, CDR2 FYNNEI. The CDR3 is made up of 15 amino acids. Germline trimming cut 6 bases from V and 1 base from J; bases unmatched to any gene: 4. In DNA, the CDR3 is TGTGCCAGCAGGCTAACTAGCGGGGGCCAAGAGACCCAGTACTTC. This encodes CASRLTSGGQETQYF.

This chain links TRBV7-9 with TRBJ2-7; 7 nucleotides match TRBD2. This CDR3 has 14 amino acids. Trimming at V came to 0 bases and at J to 5 bases, leaving 4 bases not matched to a gene. CDR1 and CDR2 from the germline V gene are SEHNR and FQNEAQ (reference sequence). CDR3 nucleotide sequence: TGTGCCAGCAGCTTAGCGGGAGGGAACCACGAGCAGTACTTC. This codes for CASSLAGGNHEQYF.

The J gene is TRBJ2-7, the V gene TRBV28; D possibly matches TRBD1 or TRBD2 (5 bases each). Trimming left V 6 bases short and J 4 bases short, with 19 bases between. CDR3 length equals 15 residues. Germline assignment: CDR1 MDHEN and CDR2 SYDVKM. CDR3 amino acids: CASSPAGTVGYEQYF. The CDR3 DNA is TGTGCCAGCAGCCCCGCCGGGACCGTCGGTTACGAGCAGTACTTC.

CDR3 nucleotides: TGTGCCAGCAGTTACTCTCCCCTCCAGGCGCAGTATTTT. Translated: CASSYSPLQAQYF. The rearrangement links TRBV6-5 to TRBJ2-3; D remains unclear. The CDR3 length is 13 residues. Trimming took 0 bases from V and 10 from J, leaving 11 bases between them. Per germline, CDR1 MNHEY and CDR2 SVGAGI.

The chain joins TRBV7-9 to TRBJ1-2; D remains unclear. V shed 4 bases and J shed 2 bases, with 11 bases lying between them. The CDR3 runs to 14 residues. Per germline, CDR1 SEHNR and CDR2 FQNEAQ (reference sequence). The CDR3: CASSSNTGNYGYTF. DNA for the CDR3: TGTGCCAGCAGCTCCAATACGGGGAACTATGGCTACACCTTC.

In its sample, this clone was seen once. The genes are TRBV6-5 and TRBJ2-4; TRBD2 matches at 7 bases. Germline trimming cut 0 bases from V and 6 bases from J; bases unmatched to any gene: 5. Germline V gene lookup returns CDR1 MNHEY and CDR2 SVGAGI. This CDR3 comprises 15 residues. The CDR3 sequence is CASSYSGIAGNIQYF. In nucleotides, the CDR3 is TGTGCCAGCAGTTACTCGGGAATAGCGGGAAACATTCAGTACTTC.

This clone was detected once. The V call is TRBV4-2, the J call TRBJ2-7, with 7 nucleotides matching TRBD2. CDR1 is LGHNA and CDR2 is YNFKEQ in the germline V gene. V lost 4 bases to trimming and J lost 5 bases; unmatched junction nucleotides: 11. CDR3 length equals 15 residues. The CDR3: CASSPTGGSGNEQYF. In DNA, the CDR3 is TGTGCCAGCAGCCCCACGGGAGGTTCTGGTAACGAGCAGTACTTC.